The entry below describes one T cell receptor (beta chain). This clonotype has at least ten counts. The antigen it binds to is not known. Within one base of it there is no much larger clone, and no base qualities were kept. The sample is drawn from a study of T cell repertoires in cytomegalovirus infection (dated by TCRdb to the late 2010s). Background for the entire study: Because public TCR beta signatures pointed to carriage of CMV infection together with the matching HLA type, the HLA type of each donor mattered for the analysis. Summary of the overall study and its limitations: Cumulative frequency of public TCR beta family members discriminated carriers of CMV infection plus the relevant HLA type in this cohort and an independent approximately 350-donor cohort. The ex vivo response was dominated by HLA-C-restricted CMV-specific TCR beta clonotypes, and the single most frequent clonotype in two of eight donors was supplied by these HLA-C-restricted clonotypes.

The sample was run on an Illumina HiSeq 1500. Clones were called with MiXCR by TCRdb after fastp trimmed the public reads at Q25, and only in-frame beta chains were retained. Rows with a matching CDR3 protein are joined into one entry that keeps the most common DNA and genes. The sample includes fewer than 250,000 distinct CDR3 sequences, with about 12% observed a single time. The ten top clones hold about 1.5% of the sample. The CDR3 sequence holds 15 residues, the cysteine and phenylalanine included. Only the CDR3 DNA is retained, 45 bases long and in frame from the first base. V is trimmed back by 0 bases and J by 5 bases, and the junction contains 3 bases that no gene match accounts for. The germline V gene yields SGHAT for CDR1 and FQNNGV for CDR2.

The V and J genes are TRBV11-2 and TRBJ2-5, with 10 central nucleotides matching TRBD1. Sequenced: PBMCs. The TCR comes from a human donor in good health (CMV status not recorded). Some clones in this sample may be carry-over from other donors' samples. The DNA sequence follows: TGTGCCAGCAGCTTAGAAGGACAGGGGGGGGAGACCCAGTACTTC. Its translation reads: CASSLEGQGGETQYF.